This T cell receptor (beta chain) is from a study of post-analysis software for immune sequencing data. The study's findings and limits: A significant reduction in normalized Chao1 diversity was observed in multiple sclerosis patients versus controls. Compared with controls, patients had more of five TRBV segments, including TRBV5-6, TRBV5-1 and TRBV20-1.

Each TCR beta cDNA library carried unique molecular identifiers. TCRdb passed the PCR reads through MiXCR, listing each CDR3 protein once. The table has 650,000 to 900,000 distinct CDR3 sequences, more than 45% seen once. This CDR3 contains 18 residues. J gave up 6 bases and V 2 bases, and 18 bases lay outside the gene matches. Germline values: CDR1 SGHTA, CDR2 FQGTGA. To note about this clonotype: Its antigen is undetermined.

Source material: blood. The chain has TRBV7-3 and TRBJ1-1; 7 positions match TRBD1. This sequence was found in a girl aged 5 to 17 with multiple sclerosis. The DNA of the CDR3 is TGTGCCAGCAGCTTAGGGCCCGGGACAGTTGGCCCTCAGGCTGAAGCTTTCTTT. Amino acids: CASSLGPGTVGPQAEAFF.